This T cell receptor beta chain appears in the sequencing data of a study of shared clonotypes between healthy human individuals. This CDR3 is built from 11 residues. Germline loops: CDR1 SQVTM, CDR2 ANQGSEA. V shed 7 bases, J shed 5 bases, and the junction held 2 bases outside the gene matches. Measured with immunoSEQ multiplex PCR; TCRdb has only the in-frame clones, and not every one. The table records about 2.4 million clones, 93% of them present only once. This chain joins TRBV29-1 and TRBJ2-5; TRBD1 agrees at 9 bases. The TCR originated in a man between 18 and 29 years old in good health. Some clones in this sample may be carry-over from other donors' samples. Sample: naive CD4+ T cells from PBMCs. Subset described: CD45RA+ positively selected. The CDR3 bases are TGCAGCGGCGACAGGGGGGAGACCCAGTACTTC. As protein: CSGDRGETQYF. The entire variable domain, with the rest obtained from reference TRBV29-1 and TRBJ2-5, is as follows: SAVISQKPSRDICQRGTSLTIQCQVDSQVTMMFWYRQQPGQSLTLIATANQGSEATYESGFVIDKFPISRPNLTFSTLTVSNMSPEDSSIYLCSGDRGETQYFGPGTRLLVL.